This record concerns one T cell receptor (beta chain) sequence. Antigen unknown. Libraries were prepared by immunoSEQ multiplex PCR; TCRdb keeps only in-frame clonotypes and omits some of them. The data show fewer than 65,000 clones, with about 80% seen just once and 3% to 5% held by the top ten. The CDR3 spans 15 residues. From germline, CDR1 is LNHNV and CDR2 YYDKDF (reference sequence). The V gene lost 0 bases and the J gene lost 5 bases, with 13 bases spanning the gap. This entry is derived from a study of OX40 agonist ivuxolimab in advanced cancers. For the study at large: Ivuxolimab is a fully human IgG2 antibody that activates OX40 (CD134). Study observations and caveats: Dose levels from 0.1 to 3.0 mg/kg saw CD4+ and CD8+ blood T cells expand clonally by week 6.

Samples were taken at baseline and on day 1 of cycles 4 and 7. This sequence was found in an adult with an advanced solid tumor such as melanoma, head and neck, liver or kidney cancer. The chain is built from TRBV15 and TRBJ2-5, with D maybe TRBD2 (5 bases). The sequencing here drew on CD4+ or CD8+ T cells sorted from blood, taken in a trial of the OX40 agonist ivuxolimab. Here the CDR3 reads CATSRDRPRGETQYF. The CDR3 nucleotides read TGTGCCACCAGCAGAGATCGCCCACGAGGGGAGACCCAGTACTTC.